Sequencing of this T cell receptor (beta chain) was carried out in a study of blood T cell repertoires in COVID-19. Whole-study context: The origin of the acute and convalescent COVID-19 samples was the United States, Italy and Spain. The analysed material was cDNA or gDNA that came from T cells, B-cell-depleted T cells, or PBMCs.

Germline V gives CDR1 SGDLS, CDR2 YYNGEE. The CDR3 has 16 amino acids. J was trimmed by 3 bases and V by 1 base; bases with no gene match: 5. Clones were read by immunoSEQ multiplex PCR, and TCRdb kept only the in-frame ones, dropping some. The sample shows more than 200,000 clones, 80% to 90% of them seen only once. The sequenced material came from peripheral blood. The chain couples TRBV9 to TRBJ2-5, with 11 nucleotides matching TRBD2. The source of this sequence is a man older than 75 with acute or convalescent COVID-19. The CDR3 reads CASSVHSGGVEETQYF. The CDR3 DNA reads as TGTGCCAGCAGCGTACATAGCGGGGGGGTAGAAGAGACCCAGTACTTC.